One TCR beta chain is described in this entry. The CDR3 loop spans 17 amino acids. The entry originates in a study of blood T cell repertoires in COVID-19. The overall study: Acute-phase and convalescent COVID-19 samples originated in the United States, Italy and Spain. T cells, B-cell-depleted T cells, or PBMCs provided the cDNA or gDNA that served as material.

In the original workflow: The authors estimated nucleated cell counts from reference gene primer amplification. Assay used: immunoSEQ multiplex PCR; TCRdb lists only in-frame clones, some missing. Clone size and the V and J calls come from that table; the DNA yielded D and trimming. The repertoire consists of roughly 290,000 clones, with approximately 90% occurring once and the leading ten covering around an eighth. Sequenced: peripheral blood. The V and J genes are TRBV7-5 and TRBJ2-7; no check of the table's D call, TRBD2, against the DNA was made. TRBV7-5 is given as a pseudogene. This clonotype was sampled from a woman in her fifties or sixties with acute or convalescent COVID-19. CDR3 in amino acids: CARSTSGLREIRHEQYF. The DNA of the CDR3 is TGTGCCAGAAGCACATCTGGTCTGCGGGAGATTCGCCACGAGCAGTACTTC.